This T cell receptor (beta chain) was recorded in a study of blood T cell repertoires in COVID-19. Across the whole study: Specimens from acute and convalescent COVID-19 originated in the United States, Italy and Spain. T cells, B-cell-depleted T cells, or PBMCs provided the cDNA or gDNA that served as material.

Original analysis: Amplification from reference gene primers served as the basis for estimated nucleated cell counts. Sequencing used immunoSEQ multiplex PCR; TCRdb keeps in-frame clones, though not all of them. V and J calls and clone size are as listed in that table; D and trimming were resolved from the DNA. The data hold roughly 460,000 clones, with roughly 89% observed a single time. The Seattle patients joined while their infection was active and were tracked longitudinally afterward. This TCR was sampled from a man between 18 and 29 years old with COVID-19, enrolled during active disease. Material: peripheral blood.

CDR3 nucleotides: TGTGCCAGCAGCACCCGGGAACTCTCCTACGAGCAGTACTTC. Translating gives CASSTRELSYEQYF. The chain joins TRBV21-1 to TRBJ2-7; the listed D gene, TRBD2, was not tested against the DNA. TRBV21-1 is a documented pseudogene. The CDR3 is 14 amino acids.